This T cell receptor beta chain was captured in a study of identical twins. Broader study findings: The abundant beta clonotypes from cord blood had fewer insertions, and memory repertoires had none of this. One should note that invariant MAIT and iNKT cells could partly confound zero-insertion analyses.

This clonotype was counted at least ten times. The target antigen is unknown. At one end, the junction sequence differs from germline, possibly due to a read error. The CDR3 sequence is 13 residues long. A single record per CDR3 protein comes from TCRdb applying MiXCR to the 5' RACE reads. The table lists about 810,000 distinct CDR3 sequences, around an eighth of them singletons. These sequences were also reported in another study, on yellow fever vaccine responses in identical twins.

This TCR was sampled from a woman under 30 in good health. J is TRBJ2-1 and V is TRBV12-3 or TRBV12-4, with 8 bases fitting TRBD1. The sequencing input was PBMCs. CDR3 nucleotide sequence: TGTGCCAGCAGTGTTTTACAGACAGGGGCCCCCTCGTTC. This encodes CASSVLQTGAPSF.